These T cell receptor beta chains were read from a single sample in a study of T cells in Graves' hyperthyroidism and ophthalmopathy. TCRdb redid the calling of the multiplex PCR reads with MiXCR, one entry per CDR3 protein. The sample contains 300,000 to 450,000 distinct CDR3 sequences, around 14% of which appear only once. Sequencing was carried out using blood. Receptors were obtained from a woman aged 55-75 years with Graves' hyperthyroidism. The CDR3 runs from the conserved cysteine through the conserved F or W. The D gene is left open where the match is weak. A row's size may be missing; if present it is once, few, many or a size class.

clone_size | d_call | j_call | v_call | cdr3_nt | cdr3_aa
NA | NA | TRBJ2-3 | TRBV5-1 | TGCGCCAGCAGCCCGGTCGTGATCAGGGATACGCAGTATTTT | CASSPVVIRDTQYF
many | TRBD1 | TRBJ2-7 | TRBV6-2/TRBV6-3 | TGTGCCAGCAACAGGGGTTACGAGCAGTACTTC | CASNRGYEQYF
NA | NA | TRBJ1-1 | TRBV28 | TGTGCCAGCAGTACCCTCGCCACTGAAGCTTTCTTT | CASSTLATEAFF
NA | TRBD1 | TRBJ2-1 | TRBV5-5 | TGTGCCAGCAGCTTGGTCGGACAGGGGGCCAATATCAATGAGCAGTTCTTC | CASSLVGQGANINEQFF
NA | NA | TRBJ2-1 | TRBV11-3 | TGTGCCAGCAGCTTAGATGAGGCTTGGGGAAATGAGCAGTTCTTC | CASSLDEAWGNEQFF
NA | TRBD1 | TRBJ2-1 | TRBV19 | TGTGCCAGTAGCCCAACCCGAGGACAGGGCCGTTTCTTC | CASSPTRGQGRFF
many | TRBD1 | TRBJ1-1 | TRBV6-1 | TGTGCCAGCAGTGGCCAGACAGGGCCCGAGGCTTTCTTT | CASSGQTGPEAFF
many | NA | TRBJ2-1 | TRBV12-3/TRBV12-4 | TGTGCCAGCAGTTTATTCGATGCCTCCAATGAGCAGTTCTTC | CASSLFDASNEQFF
many | NA | TRBJ1-3 | TRBV30 | TGTGCCTGGAGTGTACGTATCACCATATATTTT | CAWSVRITIYF
many | NA | TRBJ2-5 | TRBV13 | TGTGCCAGCAGCCAAATGGAGACCCAGTACTTC | CASSQMETQYF
NA | NA | TRBJ2-2 | TRBV9 | TGTGCCAGCAGCGTGGACTTCACCGGGGAGCTGTTTTTT | CASSVDFTGELFF
many | TRBD2 | TRBJ2-7 | TRBV5-1 | TGCGCCAGCAGCTTGGTTGGTAGCGGGAGTACCAGATCCTACGAGCAGTACTTC | CASSLVGSGSTRSYEQYF
many | TRBD1 | TRBJ2-3 | TRBV3-1 | TGTGCCAGCAGCTGGGGACAGAGAGATACGCAGTATTTT | CASSWGQRDTQYF
NA | TRBD2 | TRBJ2-1 | TRBV18 | TGTGCCAGCTCACCGGGGCTAGCGGGTCACAATGAGCAGTTCTTC | CASSPGLAGHNEQFF
few | NA | TRBJ2-6 | TRBV4-1 | TGCGCCAGCAGCTTTGACAGGAGCGCCTCTGGGGCCAACGTCCTGACTTTC | CASSFDRSASGANVLTF
NA | NA | TRBJ1-1 | TRBV7-9 | TGTGCCAGCAGCTTAGAGGGGCAATGGGGGTGGAACACTGAAGCTTTCTTT | CASSLEGQWGWNTEAFF
many | NA | TRBJ1-2 | TRBV30 | TGTGCCTGGAGGGGAAATGGCTACACCTTC | CAWRGNGYTF
NA | NA | TRBJ2-6 | TRBV4-2 | TGTGCCAGCAGCCAGGAGGACAGCTGGTTCTCTGGGGCCAACGTCCTGACTTTC | CASSQEDSWFSGANVLTF
many | NA | TRBJ2-7 | TRBV29-1 | TGCAGCGTTTTTTCCAGGGCCTACGAGCAGTACTTC | CSVFSRAYEQYF
NA | TRBD1 | TRBJ2-7 | TRBV25-1 | TGTGCCAGCAGTCCACGGGACAGGGGGGGCGAGCAGTACTTC | CASSPRDRGGEQYF
NA | NA | TRBJ1-5 | TRBV19 | TGTGCCAGTACCAGGGATTATAGCAATCAGCCCCAGCATTTT | CASTRDYSNQPQHF
few | TRBD1 | TRBJ1-6 | TRBV15 | TGTGCCACCAGCAGGTCCGGGACAGGGGCAAGGAGGTCACCCCTCCACTTT | CATSRSGTGARRSPLHF
many | NA | TRBJ2-7 | TRBV7-2 | TGTGCCAGCACCCCCAACCACGAGCAGTACTTC | CASTPNHEQYF
many | TRBD2 | TRBJ2-1 | TRBV11-3 | TGTGCCAGCAGCTCTCGTGGGACTAGCGGGAGGTGGGAGCAGTTCTTC | CASSSRGTSGRWEQFF
many | TRBD1 | TRBJ2-7 | TRBV28 | TGTGCCAGCAGTGCCCCCGGGACAGTCCCATGGGTCCCCTACGAGCAGTACTTC | CASSAPGTVPWVPYEQYF
many | NA | TRBJ1-1 | TRBV30 | TGTGCCTGGAGTCCAGTGCTAGAAGCTTTCTTT | CAWSPVLEAFF
NA | NA | TRBJ1-2 | TRBV27 | TGTGCCAGCAGTTTCGAGACAGGCTTTGGCTACACCTTC | CASSFETGFGYTF